The present T cell receptor beta chain was sequenced within a study of tumor-infiltrating lymphocytes in primary liver carcinoma. Study conclusions and caveats: Representation across all five tumor regions was limited to only about 7.5-25% of top clones. In tumor-adjacent and tumor-blood pairs, overlap was lower than in tumor region pairs.

Constant-region priming of about 500 ng total RNA yielded TCR beta cDNA. Libraries for TCR beta were built through three nested multiplex PCR rounds, which together made up a slightly modified ARM-PCR procedure. Researchers ran the first two PCR rounds for ten to eleven cycles each with TRBV1-TRBV30 forward primers and a C-beta reverse primer. TCRdb re-called the multiplex PCR reads through MiXCR, storing one row per CDR3 protein. This repertoire shows about 64,000 distinct CDR3 sequences, about 71% found once; its top ten account for 40% to 45%. This CDR3 is built from 15 residues. Trimming took 4 bases from V and 4 from J, leaving 14 bases between them. Co-extraction yielded RNA and DNA from around 20-30 mg of unsorted bulk tissue. Every tumor sample analyzed contained over 80% viable tumor cells. On this clonotype itself: Its antigen is undetermined.

Material for sequencing was liver tumor tissue from sampling region 4. Regarding subset: tumor region T4, right-lateral pole. The TCR comes from a man in his forties with primary liver carcinoma and hepatitis B virus infection. The gene calls are TRBV12-3 or TRBV12-4 and TRBJ1-5; no definite D call. The CDR3 sequence is CASSSGQGRNQPQHF. In DNA form, the CDR3 reads TGTGCCAGCAGTTCCGGGCAAGGAAGGAATCAGCCCCAGCATTTT.